Shown below are 7 T cell receptor beta chains from a single sample sequenced in a study of a mutant IDH1 vaccine in newly diagnosed glioma. Their specific antigens are unknown. The sample's time point: week 23, last vaccination. Vaccinated patients received 300 ug of mutant IDH1 20-mer peptide per dose, with topical imiquimod. Here immunoSEQ multiplex PCR was the method, and the copy in TCRdb shows in-frame clones only, minus some. The sample lists about 54,000 clones, 87% seen once, with about 1.3% in the top ten. The sequenced sample was PBMCs, obtained from a glioma patient whose treatment included an IDH1 peptide vaccine. The source is a man in his forties with glioma.

DNA of the CDR3: TGTGCCAGCAGCTTTGGGACTAGCGGGGGCCTCTACGAGCAGTACTTC. It encodes CASSFGTSGGLYEQYF. This chain uses TRBV7-6 with TRBJ2-7; 14 bases fit TRBD2. CDR1 and CDR2 (germline): SGHVS, FNYEAQ. The CDR3 is made up of 16 amino acids. V was clipped by 3 bases and J by 3 bases; unmatched bases: 4. The full variable domain, with the rest looked up from reference TRBV7-6 and TRBJ2-7, is GAGVSQSPRYKVTKRGQDVALRCDPISGHVSLYWYRQALGQGPEFLTYFNYEAQQDKSGLPNDRFSAERPEGSISTLTIQRTEQRDSAMYRCASSFGTSGGLYEQYFGPGTRLTVT.

The rearrangement links TRBV28 to TRBJ2-3; D not resolved. Trimming cost V 6 bases and J 6 bases, with 7 bases left between them. CDR3 length equals 11 residues. Germline V gene data show CDR1 as MDHEN and CDR2 as SYDVKM. CDR3 coding DNA: TGTGCCAGCAGCCGGCGCGATACGCAGTATTTT. Translated, it gives CASSRRDTQYF.

The rearrangement uses TRBV6-4 and TRBJ1-1; D is unresolved. The germline CDR1 and CDR2 sequences are MRHNA and SNTAGT. The CDR3 sequence is 16 residues long. V was shortened by 8 bases and J by 0 bases, with 19 bases between the two germline ends. The CDR3 here is CASATRAGLMNTEAFF. The CDR3 DNA reads TGTGCCAGCGCAACGAGAGCCGGACTTATGAACACTGAAGCTTTCTTT.

In this sample, this clone turned up many times. The chain joins TRBV5-1 to TRBJ2-7; 10 bases are shared with TRBD1. Germline V CDR1 and CDR2: SGHRS, YFSETQ. CDR3 length: 16 residues. Trimming removed 2 bases from V and 5 bases from J; junction bases left unmatched: 10. The CDR3, as DNA: TGCGCCAGCAGCTTTTTCCCGGGACAGGGGAGCAACGAGCAGTACTTC. It specifies CASSFFPGQGSNEQYF.

The CDR3 is CASSLLPGTGISYEQYF. The CDR3 nucleotides are TGTGCCAGCAGTTTACTCCCGGGGACAGGGATTTCCTACGAGCAGTACTTC. The chain carries TRBV27 and TRBJ2-7; 9 bases fit TRBD1. Trimming cost V 2 bases and J 1 base; bases outside gene matches: 9. CDR1 is MNHEY, CDR2 SMNVEV, per germline (reference sequence). The CDR3 length is 17 residues.

The chain recombines TRBV19 with TRBJ2-7, with 7 bases aligning to TRBD2. From germline, CDR1 is LNHDA and CDR2 SQIVND (reference sequence). The V gene end was trimmed by 5 bases and the J gene end by 0 bases; junction bases not matched to a gene: 10. The CDR3 runs to 16 residues. Here the CDR3 DNA reads TGTGCCAGTAGTGGAGCGGGGACGGGGCTCTCCTACGAGCAGTACTTC. It specifies CASSGAGTGLSYEQYF.

The chain has TRBV2 and TRBJ1-5; 7 nucleotides line up with TRBD1. Germline CDR1 SNHLY, CDR2 FYNNEI. The CDR3 loop spans 15 amino acids. V shed 6 bases and J 2 bases; nucleotides not matched to a gene: 7. DNA for the CDR3: TGTGCCAGCAGCCTAGGAGGGGGCGGCAATCAGCCCCAGCATTTT. It is translated as CASSLGGGGNQPQHF.